The T cell receptor (beta chain) described here comes from a study of shared clonotypes between healthy human individuals. Study results and caveats: Clonotype sharing among donors was expected to depend on sequencing depth.

Trimming removed 0 bases from V and 8 bases from J; junction bases left unmatched: 8. The CDR3 runs 16 residues. Germline CDR1 and CDR2: MNHEY and SVGAGI. Profiling relied on immunoSEQ multiplex PCR, and the TCRdb table lists in-frame clones only, not all of them. Altogether 2 million to 3 million clones are present, roughly 93% being singletons, with the ten largest covering around 0.37%. Details on this clone: Its specificity is unknown.

The clonotype was recovered from a man aged 18 to 35 in good health. Some clones in this sample may be carry-over from other donors' samples. V and J are TRBV6-5 and TRBJ1-3; 9 nucleotides line up with TRBD1. Input material: naive CD4+ T cells from PBMCs. Subset: CD45RA+ positively selected. DNA of the CDR3: TGTGCCAGCAGTTACTCGAAAACAGGGGGCGCATACACCATATATTTT. Translated, it gives CASSYSKTGGAYTIYF.